Included here is one T cell receptor beta chain sequence, with context. This entry is derived from a study of control samples from healthy donors and cancer patients. The germline V gene has CDR1 KGHDR and CDR2 SFDVKD. CDR3 length equals 17 residues. Trimming cost V 4 bases and J 6 bases; bases outside gene matches: 12. Sequencing used immunoSEQ multiplex PCR; TCRdb keeps in-frame clones, though not all of them. In the table there are 85,000 to 100,000 clones, roughly 82% of which are singletons. This receptor was taken from a man aged 60-69 years in good health. The V call is TRBV24-1, the J call TRBJ2-1, with 9 nucleotides matching TRBD2. Sequenced input: blood. The CDR3 DNA sequence: TGTGCCACCAGTGAAACCGGGACTAGCTCGCGTCGCAATGAGCAGTTCTTC. As protein: CATSETGTSSRRNEQFF.